Each of the 18 T cell receptor beta chains below was sequenced from the same sample in a study of T cell repertoires in cytomegalovirus infection. TCRdb reprocessed the reads with MiXCR, giving one entry per CDR3 protein. The table shows more than 650,000 distinct CDR3 sequences, with roughly a third occurring only once. Material: PBMCs. These TCRs come from a human donor in good health (CMV status not recorded). Some clones in this sample may be carry-over from other donors' samples.

The J gene is TRBJ1-6, the V gene TRBV6-2 or TRBV6-3; possibly TRBD1 for D (6 bases). The CDR3 is 15 amino acids. Germline V gives CDR1 MNHEY, CDR2 SVGEGT. V was cut by 6 bases and J by 8 bases, with 17 bases left in between. Written as DNA, the CDR3 is TGTGCCAGCAGCAAGGGGGGCTGGGGATATTCACCCCTCCACTTT. It is translated as CASSKGGWGYSPLHF.

The table lists this clonotype with many counts. The chain couples TRBV6-1 to TRBJ2-7; TRBD2 aligns across 11 bases. Trimming at V came to 6 bases and at J to 2 bases, leaving 15 bases not matched to a gene. Per the germline V gene, CDR1 is MNHNS and CDR2 is SASEGT. This CDR3 is built from 18 residues. CDR3 coding DNA: TGTGCCAGCAGCCCGACGGGAGTAGCGGGGGGGGCCACCTACGAGCAGTACTTC. Protein: CASSPTGVAGGATYEQYF.

J is TRBJ1-1 and V is TRBV15; no clear D gene. Trimming left V 1 base short and J 0 bases short, with 3 bases between. Germline-derived CDR1 and CDR2 are LNHNV and YYDKDF (reference sequence). CDR3 size: 13 residues. Here the CDR3 reads CATSRGMNTEAFF. The DNA for the CDR3 is TGTGCCACCAGCAGAGGCATGAACACTGAAGCTTTCTTT. The variable domain in full, completed from reference TRBV15 and TRBJ1-1, reads DAMVIQNPRYQVTQFGKPVTLSCSQTLNHNVMYWYQQKSSQAPKLLFHYYDKDFNNEADTPDNFQSRRPNTSFCFLDIRSPGLGDTAMYLCATSRGMNTEAFFGQGTRLTVV.

The chain employs TRBV6-1 and TRBJ1-1, with no clear D. This CDR3 spans 15 amino acids. V shed 8 bases and J shed 0 bases, with 16 bases lying between them. Germline V gene sequence: CDR1 MNHNS, CDR2 SASEGT. CDR3 nucleotides: TGTGCCAGCCTTTTTGGTGGCAGGCTGAACACTGAAGCTTTCTTT. Amino acid sequence: CASLFGGRLNTEAFF.

The V and J genes are TRBV24-1 and TRBJ2-3; no definite D call. From germline, CDR1 is KGHDR and CDR2 SFDVKD. This CDR3 has 14 residues. The germline V and J ends were trimmed by 5 bases and 4 bases, with 12 bases remaining between them. The CDR3 nucleotides read TGTGCCACCAGTGCATCTTTCCCACCAGATACGCAGTATTTT. It translates to CATSASFPPDTQYF.

The genes are TRBV28 and TRBJ1-1; 7 positions agree with TRBD1. This CDR3 has 15 amino acids. V was pared by 5 bases and J by 2 bases, with 8 bases of the junction left unmatched. Germline CDR1 is MDHEN and CDR2 is SYDVKM. CDR3 amino acids: CASSPGDRANTEAFF. The CDR3 DNA follows: TGTGCCAGCAGTCCGGGAGACAGGGCCAACACTGAAGCTTTCTTT.

The chain joins TRBV2 to TRBJ2-7; TRBD1 agrees at 7 bases. Looked up from germline, CDR1 is SNHLY and CDR2 is FYNNEI. V trimming: 8 bases; J trimming: 7 bases; junction bases outside the gene matches: 11. This CDR3 spans 13 amino acids. Here the CDR3 DNA reads TGTGCCAGCCTACAGGGGCTTGGTGGGGAGCAGTACTTC. Its translation is CASLQGLGGEQYF.

This clonotype appeared a few times. The chain carries TRBV12-3 or TRBV12-4 and TRBJ2-2, with no clear D. CDR3 size: 14 residues. V dropped 7 bases and J dropped 8 bases, with 17 bases sitting between them. The CDR3, as DNA: TGTGCCAGCACCATCCCCGGTGGCGTAGGGGAGCTGTTTTTT. It translates to CASTIPGGVGELFF.

The genes are TRBV11-2 and TRBJ2-3, with TRBD1 matching 11 bases. Germline trimming cut 5 bases from V and 6 bases from J; bases unmatched to any gene: 4. CDR1 and CDR2 from the germline V gene are SGHAT and FQNNGV. The CDR3 length is 14 residues. The CDR3: CASSGTGGIDTQYF. In DNA, the CDR3 is TGTGCCAGCAGCGGGACAGGGGGTATCGATACGCAGTATTTT.

Worth noting for this clonotype: A read error is possible here, since a much larger clone lies one base away. The rearrangement uses TRBV7-9 and TRBJ1-6; D remains unclear. The CDR3 has 12 residues. V was cut by 2 bases and J by 6 bases, with 2 bases left in between. Per germline, CDR1 SEHNR and CDR2 FQNEAQ (reference sequence). CDR3: CASSLPNSPLHF. CDR3 nucleotide sequence: TGTGCCAGCAGCTTACCTAATTCACCCCTCCACTTT. The variable domain in full, completed from reference TRBV7-9 and TRBJ1-6, reads DTGVSQNPRHKITKRGQNVTFRCDPISEHNRLYWYRQTLGQGPEFLTYFQNEAQLEKSRLLSDRFSAERPKGSFSTLEIQRTEQGDSAMYLCASSLPNSPLHFGNGTRLTVT.

The genes are TRBV6-2 or TRBV6-3 and TRBJ2-7, with 7 bases identical to TRBD2. With 5 bases clipped from V and 1 base from J, the junction kept 8 bases outside the gene matches. Germline V gene sequence: CDR1 MNHEY, CDR2 SVGEGT. The CDR3 is made up of 15 amino acids. The CDR3 spells CASSTRLADSYEQYF. CDR3 in DNA: TGTGCCAGCAGTACCCGACTAGCTGATTCCTACGAGCAGTACTTC.

In this sample, this clonotype turned up many times. The chain combines TRBV28 with TRBJ1-5, with 7 bases lining up with TRBD1. V shed 2 bases and J 0 bases; nucleotides not matched to a gene: 13. The CDR3 is made up of 19 amino acids. The germline CDR1 and CDR2 sequences are MDHEN and SYDVKM. The CDR3 region has the DNA TGTGCCAGCAGTTTAGTTACAGGGGTCAGGGGGTATAGCAATCAGCCCCAGCATTTT. Residues: CASSLVTGVRGYSNQPQHF. Filled out from reference TRBV28 and TRBJ1-5, the complete variable domain reads DVKVTQSSRYLVKRTGEKVFLECVQDMDHENMFWYRQDPGLGLRLIYFSYDVKMKEKGDIPEGYSVSREKKERFSLILESASTNQTSMYLCASSLVTGVRGYSNQPQHFGDGTRLSIL.

The chain has TRBV24-1 and TRBJ2-3, with a possible D match to TRBD1 (6 bases). This CDR3 contains 16 residues. V was pared by 0 bases and J by 6 bases, with 15 bases between. CDR1 and CDR2 (germline): KGHDR, SFDVKD. The CDR3 coding sequence is TGTGCCACCAGTGATTTGGGCAGGGGATTGTCGGATACGCAGTATTTT. Translated: CATSDLGRGLSDTQYF.

This clonotype was observed a few times. DNA of the CDR3: TGTGCCATCAGTGAGTACCGGGGACCCAATGAGCAGTTCTTC. Encoded protein: CAISEYRGPNEQFF. V usage is TRBV10-3 and J usage is TRBJ2-1; D tentatively reads TRBD1 or TRBD2 (5 bases each). CDR3 length: 14 residues. Trimming left V 1 base short and J 6 bases short, with 10 bases between. Germline CDR1 and CDR2: ENHRY and SYGVKD.

A remark on this clonotype: No conserved phenylalanine or tryptophan ends this CDR3, so it is likely a read error. The DNA is omitted, as the CDR3 cannot be located on it reliably, and the CDR3 follows TCRdb's listing. The chain recombines TRBV12-3 or TRBV12-4 with TRBJ2-1; the table's D gene call, TRBD2, was not cross checked with the DNA. The CDR3 has 11 amino acids, counting both end residues. CDR3 loop: CASSAPTSPDV.

Note on this clonotype: The junction departs from the called germline gene at one end, perhaps through a read error. CDR3 in amino acids: CAISVNLEIGEAFF. The CDR3 region has the DNA TGTGCCATCAGCGTAAACCTCGAGATTGGGGAAGCTTTCTTT. This chain uses TRBV7-2 with TRBJ1-1; no definite D call. CDR3 length: 14 amino acids. Germline CDR1 reads SGHTA; CDR2 reads FQGNSA.

A word on this clonotype: The junction departs from the called germline gene at one end, perhaps through a read error. The rearrangement joins TRBV7-6 to TRBJ2-5; no firm D call. The CDR3 is 15 amino acids. In germline, CDR1 is SGHVS, CDR2 FNYEAQ. CDR3 protein: CASSKSPSGVETQYF. The CDR3 DNA follows: TGTGCTAGCAGCAAAAGCCCCTCGGGCGTAGAGACCCAGTACTTC.

This clonotype appeared a few times. This rearrangement joins TRBV6-1 to TRBJ1-5, with D maybe TRBD1 (6 bases). V gave up 4 bases and J gave up 7 bases, with 17 bases separating them. Germline-derived CDR1 and CDR2 are MNHNS and SASEGT. The CDR3 loop spans 15 amino acids. The CDR3 DNA is TGTGCCAGCAGTGGGAGGGGGGGAGCGCGACAGCCCCAGCATTTT. This encodes CASSGRGGARQPQHF.